This record looks at one TCR beta chain sequence and its context. Its antigen is undetermined. Germline CDR1 MDHEN, CDR2 SYDVKM. The junction had 10 bases not matched to a gene; V was cut back by 3 bases and J by 8 bases. The CDR3 has 15 amino acids. This entry comes from a study of shared clonotypes between healthy human individuals. About the study: Per donor, CD8 memory used one plate, CD8 naive used two, CD4 memory used three and CD4 naive used three. Study-wide results and limits: Only blood was sampled, and tissue TCR repertoires likely differ from blood ones. A few donors shared about 4.8% of their naive CD4 clonotypes. As a rule, naive subsets had a larger estimated richness than memory subsets.

Profiled with immunoSEQ multiplex PCR; TCRdb holds only in-frame clones, not every one. The sample consists of under 600,000 clones, 95% to 98% of them appearing once. Cells designated naive CD8 were CD45RO-negative and were positively selected for CCR7, with terminally differentiated effector memory CD45RA+ cells excluded. The chain combines TRBV28 with TRBJ2-1; 7 bases are a match to TRBD2. The sample comprised naive CD8+ T cells sorted from blood. The sequence derives from a man aged 25-40 years in good health. CDR3 residues: CASSLMGEGRDEQFF. The CDR3 coding sequence is TGTGCCAGCAGTTTGATGGGGGAGGGCCGTGATGAGCAGTTCTTC.